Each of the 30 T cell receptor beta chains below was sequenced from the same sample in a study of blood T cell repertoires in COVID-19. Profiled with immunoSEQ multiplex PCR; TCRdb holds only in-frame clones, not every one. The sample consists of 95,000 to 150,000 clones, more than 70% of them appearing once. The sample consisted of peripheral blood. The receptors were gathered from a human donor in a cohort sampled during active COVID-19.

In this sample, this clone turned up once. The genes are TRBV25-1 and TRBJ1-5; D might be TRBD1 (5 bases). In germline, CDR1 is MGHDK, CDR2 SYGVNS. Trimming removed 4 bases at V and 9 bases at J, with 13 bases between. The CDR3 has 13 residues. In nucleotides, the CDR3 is TGTGCCAGCAGTGCCCAGGGTTCGGGGCCCCAGCATTTT. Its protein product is CASSAQGSGPQHF.

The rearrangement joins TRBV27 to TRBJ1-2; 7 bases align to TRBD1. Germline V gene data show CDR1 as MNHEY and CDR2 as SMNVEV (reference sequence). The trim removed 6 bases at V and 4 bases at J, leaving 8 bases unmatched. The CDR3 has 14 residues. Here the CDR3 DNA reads TGTGCCAGCAGCCCTATCAGGGGGAGCTATGGCTACACCTTC. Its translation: CASSPIRGSYGYTF.

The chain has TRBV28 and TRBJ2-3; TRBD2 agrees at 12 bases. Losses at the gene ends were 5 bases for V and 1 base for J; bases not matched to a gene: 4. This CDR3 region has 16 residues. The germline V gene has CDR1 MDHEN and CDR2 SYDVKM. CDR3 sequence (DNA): TGTGCCAGCAGTCTCCGACTAGCGGGGGGCACAGATACGCAGTATTTT. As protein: CASSLRLAGGTDTQYF. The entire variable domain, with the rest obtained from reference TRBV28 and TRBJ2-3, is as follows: DVKVTQSSRYLVKRTGEKVFLECVQDMDHENMFWYRQDPGLGLRLIYFSYDVKMKEKGDIPEGYSVSREKKERFSLILESASTNQTSMYLCASSLRLAGGTDTQYFGPGTRLTVL.

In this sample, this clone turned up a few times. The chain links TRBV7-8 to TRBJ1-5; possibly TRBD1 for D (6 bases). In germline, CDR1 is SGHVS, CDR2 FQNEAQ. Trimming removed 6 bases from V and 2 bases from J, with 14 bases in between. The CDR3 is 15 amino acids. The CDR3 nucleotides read TGTGCCAGCAGTACAGGGCCCTTAGGCAATCAGCCCCAGCATTTT. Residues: CASSTGPLGNQPQHF. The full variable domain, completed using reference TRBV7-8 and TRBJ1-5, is GAGVSQSPRYKVAKRGQDVALRCDPISGHVSLFWYQQALGQGPEFLTYFQNEAQLDKSGLPSDRFFAERPEGSVSTLKIQRTQQEDSAVYLCASSTGPLGNQPQHFGDGTRLSIL.

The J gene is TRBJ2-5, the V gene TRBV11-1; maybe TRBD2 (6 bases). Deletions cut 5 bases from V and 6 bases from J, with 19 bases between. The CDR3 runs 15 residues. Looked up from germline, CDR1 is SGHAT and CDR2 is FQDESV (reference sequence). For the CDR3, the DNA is TGTGCCAGCAGCCCCCGGGAGACGGAGGTGAAGACCCAGTACTTC. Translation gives CASSPRETEVKTQYF.

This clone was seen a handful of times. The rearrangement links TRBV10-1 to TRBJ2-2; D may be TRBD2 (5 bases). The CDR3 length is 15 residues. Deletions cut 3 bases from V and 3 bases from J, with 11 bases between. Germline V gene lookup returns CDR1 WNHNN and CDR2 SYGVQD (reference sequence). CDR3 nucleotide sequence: TGCGCCAGCAGTGACGGGGAAAAAGACACCGGGGAGCTGTTTTTT. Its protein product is CASSDGEKDTGELFF.

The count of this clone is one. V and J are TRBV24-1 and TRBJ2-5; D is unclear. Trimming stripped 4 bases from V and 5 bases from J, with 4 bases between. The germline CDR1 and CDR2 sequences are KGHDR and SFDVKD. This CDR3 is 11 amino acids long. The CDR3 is CATSEEETQYF. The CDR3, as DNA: TGTGCCACCAGTGAAGAGGAGACCCAGTACTTC.

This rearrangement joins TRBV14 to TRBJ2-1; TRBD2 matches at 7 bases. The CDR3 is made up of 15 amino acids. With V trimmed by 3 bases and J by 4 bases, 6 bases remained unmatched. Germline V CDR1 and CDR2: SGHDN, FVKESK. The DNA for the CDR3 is TGTGCCAGCAGCCAGGGCGGGACTATTTACAATGAGCAGTTCTTC. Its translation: CASSQGGTIYNEQFF.

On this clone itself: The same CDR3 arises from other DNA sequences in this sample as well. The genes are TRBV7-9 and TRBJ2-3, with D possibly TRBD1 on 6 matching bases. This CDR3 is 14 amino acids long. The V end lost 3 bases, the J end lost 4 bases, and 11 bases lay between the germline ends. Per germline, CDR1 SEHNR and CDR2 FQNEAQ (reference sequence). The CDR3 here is CASSLDRPSDTQYF. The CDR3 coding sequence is TGTGCCAGCAGCTTGGACAGACCTTCAGATACGCAGTATTTT.

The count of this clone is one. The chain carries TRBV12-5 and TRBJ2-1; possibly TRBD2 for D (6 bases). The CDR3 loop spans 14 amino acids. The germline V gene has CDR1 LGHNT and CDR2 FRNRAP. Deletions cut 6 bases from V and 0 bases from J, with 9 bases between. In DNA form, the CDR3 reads TGTGCTAGTGGGGGGGGAGTCTCCTACAATGAGCAGTTCTTC. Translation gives CASGGGVSYNEQFF.

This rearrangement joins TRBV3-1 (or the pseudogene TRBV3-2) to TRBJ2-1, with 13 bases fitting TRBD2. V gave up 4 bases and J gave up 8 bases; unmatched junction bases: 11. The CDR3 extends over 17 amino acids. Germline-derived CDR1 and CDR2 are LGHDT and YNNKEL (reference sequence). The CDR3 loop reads CASSLTTSGRASYEQFF. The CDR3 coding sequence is TGTGCCAGCAGCCTTACCACTAGCGGGAGGGCGTCGTATGAGCAGTTCTTC.

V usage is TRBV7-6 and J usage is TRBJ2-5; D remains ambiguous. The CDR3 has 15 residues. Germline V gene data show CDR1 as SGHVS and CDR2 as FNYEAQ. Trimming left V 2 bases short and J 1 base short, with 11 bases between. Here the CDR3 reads CASSLTRSRQETQYF. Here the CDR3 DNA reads TGTGCCAGCAGCTTAACCCGGAGCCGCCAAGAGACCCAGTACTTC.

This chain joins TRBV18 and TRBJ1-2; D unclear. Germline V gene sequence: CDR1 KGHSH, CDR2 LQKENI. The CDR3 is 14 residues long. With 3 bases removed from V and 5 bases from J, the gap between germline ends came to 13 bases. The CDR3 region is CASSPPSVTYGYTF. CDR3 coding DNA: TGTGCCAGCTCACCCCCTTCCGTGACTTATGGCTACACCTTC.

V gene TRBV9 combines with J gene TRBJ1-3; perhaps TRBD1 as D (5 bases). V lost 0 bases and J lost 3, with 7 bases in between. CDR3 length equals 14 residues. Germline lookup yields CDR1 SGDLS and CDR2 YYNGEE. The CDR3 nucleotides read TGTGCCAGCAGCGTAGAGCAGGGTGGAAACACCATATATTTT. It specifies CASSVEQGGNTIYF.

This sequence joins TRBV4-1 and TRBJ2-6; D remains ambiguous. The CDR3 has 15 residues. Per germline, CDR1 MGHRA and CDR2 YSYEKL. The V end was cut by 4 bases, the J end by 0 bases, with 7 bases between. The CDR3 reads CASSPTASGANVLTF. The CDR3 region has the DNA TGCGCCAGCAGCCCTACAGCCTCTGGGGCCAACGTCCTGACTTTC.

The CDR3 loop reads CASSFGDRGYEQYF. The CDR3, as DNA: TGTGCCAGCAGCTTCGGGGACAGAGGATACGAGCAGTACTTC. V gene TRBV7-6 combines with J gene TRBJ2-7; 7 nucleotides match TRBD1. V lost 3 bases, J lost 4 bases, and 6 bases stayed unmatched. This CDR3 spans 14 amino acids. CDR1 is SGHVS and CDR2 is FNYEAQ in the germline V gene.

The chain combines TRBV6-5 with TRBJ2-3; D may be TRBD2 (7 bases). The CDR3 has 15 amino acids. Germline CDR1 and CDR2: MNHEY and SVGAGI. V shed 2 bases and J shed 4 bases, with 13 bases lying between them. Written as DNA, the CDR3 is TGTGCCAGCAGTTACGAGGGGGGAGGGCCAGATACGCAGTATTTT. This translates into CASSYEGGGPDTQYF.

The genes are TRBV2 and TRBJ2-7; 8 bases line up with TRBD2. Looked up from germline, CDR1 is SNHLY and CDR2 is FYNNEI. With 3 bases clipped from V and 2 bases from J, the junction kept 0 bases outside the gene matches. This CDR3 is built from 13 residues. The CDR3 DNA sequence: TGTGCCAGCAGTGAGCGGGGGGCCTACGAGCAGTACTTC. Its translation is CASSERGAYEQYF. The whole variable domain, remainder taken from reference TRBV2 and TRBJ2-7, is EPEVTQTPSHQVTQMGQEVILRCVPISNHLYFYWYRQILGQKVEFLVSFYNNEISEKSEIFDDQFSVERPDGSNFTLKIRSTKLEDSAMYFCASSERGAYEQYFGPGTRLTVT.

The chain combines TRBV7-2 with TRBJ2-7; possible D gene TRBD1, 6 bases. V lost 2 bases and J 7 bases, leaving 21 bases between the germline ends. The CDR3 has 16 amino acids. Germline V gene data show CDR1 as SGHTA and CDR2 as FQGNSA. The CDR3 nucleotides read TGTGCCAGCAGCTTAACCGTCAGGGGTCCCTCGAGGGAGCAGTACTTC. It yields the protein CASSLTVRGPSREQYF.

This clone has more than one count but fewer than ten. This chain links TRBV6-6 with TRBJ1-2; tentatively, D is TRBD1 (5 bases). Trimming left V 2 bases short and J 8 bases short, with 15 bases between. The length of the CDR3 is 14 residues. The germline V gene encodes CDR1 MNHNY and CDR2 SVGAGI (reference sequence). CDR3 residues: CASSYVRGHGGYTF. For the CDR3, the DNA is TGTGCCAGCAGTTACGTTAGAGGACACGGAGGCTACACCTTC.

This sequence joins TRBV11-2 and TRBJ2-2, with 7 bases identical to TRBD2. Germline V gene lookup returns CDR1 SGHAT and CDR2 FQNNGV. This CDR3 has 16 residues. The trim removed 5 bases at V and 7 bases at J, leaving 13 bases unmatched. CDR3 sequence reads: CASSPLGEGRVGELFF. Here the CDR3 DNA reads TGTGCCAGCAGCCCCTTAGGGGAGGGCCGGGTCGGGGAGCTGTTTTTT.

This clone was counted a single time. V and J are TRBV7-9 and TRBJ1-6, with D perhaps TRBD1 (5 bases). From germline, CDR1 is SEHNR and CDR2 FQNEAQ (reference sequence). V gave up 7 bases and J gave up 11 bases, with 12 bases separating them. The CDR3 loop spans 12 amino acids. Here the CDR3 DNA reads TGTGCCAGCACCGGGGGGGGTCCACCCCTCCACTTT. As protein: CASTGGGPPLHF.

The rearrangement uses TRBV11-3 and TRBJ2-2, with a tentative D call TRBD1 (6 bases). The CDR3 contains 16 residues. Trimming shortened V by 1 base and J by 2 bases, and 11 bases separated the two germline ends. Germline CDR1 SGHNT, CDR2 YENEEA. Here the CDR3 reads CASSLVGTLNTGELFF. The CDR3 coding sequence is TGTGCCAGCAGCTTAGTAGGGACACTTAACACCGGGGAGCTGTTTTTT.

CDR3 protein: CAISAGPDEQYF. In DNA, the CDR3 is TGTGCCATCAGTGCTGGCCCCGACGAGCAGTACTTC. The gene calls are TRBV10-3 and TRBJ2-7, with D uncertain. This CDR3 has 12 residues. Per the germline V gene, CDR1 is ENHRY and CDR2 is SYGVKD. V lost 4 bases and J lost 5, with 9 bases in between.

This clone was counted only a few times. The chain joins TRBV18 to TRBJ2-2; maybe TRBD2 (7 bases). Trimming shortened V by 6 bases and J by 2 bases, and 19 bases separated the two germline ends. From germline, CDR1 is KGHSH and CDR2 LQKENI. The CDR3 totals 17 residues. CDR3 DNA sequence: TGTGCCAGCTCGAAAAAGCCCTCGGGGGGCAACACCGGGGAGCTGTTTTTT. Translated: CASSKKPSGGNTGELFF.

The CDR3 sequence: CASSSIDLAGGSYEQYF. CDR3 coding DNA: TGTGCCAGCAGCTCAATCGATCTAGCGGGAGGGTCCTACGAGCAGTACTTC. This chain connects TRBV13 to TRBJ2-7; 12 bases map to TRBD2. Germline V gene sequence: CDR1 PRHDT, CDR2 FYEKMQ (reference sequence). Trimming at V came to 4 bases and at J to 1 base, leaving 8 bases not matched to a gene. This CDR3 contains 17 residues. Using reference TRBV13 and TRBJ2-7 for the parts outside the CDR3, the full variable domain is AAGVIQSPRHLIKEKRETATLKCYPIPRHDTVYWYQQGPGQDPQFLISFYEKMQSDKGSIPDRFSAQQFSDYHSELNMSSLELGDSALYFCASSSIDLAGGSYEQYFGPGTRLTVT.

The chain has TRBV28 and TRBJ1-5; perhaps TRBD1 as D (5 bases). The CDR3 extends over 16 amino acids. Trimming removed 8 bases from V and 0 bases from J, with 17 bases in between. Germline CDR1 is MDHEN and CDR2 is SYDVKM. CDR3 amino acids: CASVSRGGLSNQPQHF. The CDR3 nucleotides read TGTGCCAGCGTATCGCGCGGGGGACTTAGCAATCAGCCCCAGCATTTT.

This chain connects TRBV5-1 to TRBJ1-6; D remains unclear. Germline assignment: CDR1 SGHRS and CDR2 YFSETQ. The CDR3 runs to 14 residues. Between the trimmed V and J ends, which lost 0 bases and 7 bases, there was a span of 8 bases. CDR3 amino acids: CASSLDTANSPLHF. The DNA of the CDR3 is TGCGCCAGCAGCTTGGACACCGCAAATTCACCCCTCCACTTT. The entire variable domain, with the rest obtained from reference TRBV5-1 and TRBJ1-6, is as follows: KAGVTQTPRYLIKTRGQQVTLSCSPISGHRSVSWYQQTPGQGLQFLFEYFSETQRNKGNFPGRFSGRQFSNSRSEMNVSTLELGDSALYLCASSLDTANSPLHFGNGTRLTVT.

The CDR3 loop reads CSVVWGAEGGGYTF. The CDR3 DNA is TGCAGCGTTGTCTGGGGGGCGGAGGGGGGGGGCTACACCTTC. The chain combines TRBV29-1 with TRBJ1-2; TRBD1 is a possible D gene (6 bases). The CDR3 has 14 residues. V dropped 4 bases and J dropped 8 bases, with 20 bases sitting between them. Germline lookup yields CDR1 SQVTM and CDR2 ANQGSEA.

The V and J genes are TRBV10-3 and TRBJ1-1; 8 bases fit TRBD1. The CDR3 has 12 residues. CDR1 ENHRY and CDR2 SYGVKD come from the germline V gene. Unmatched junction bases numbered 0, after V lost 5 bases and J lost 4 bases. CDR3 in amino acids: CAISTGGTEAFF. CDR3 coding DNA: TGTGCCATCAGTACAGGGGGCACTGAAGCTTTCTTT.